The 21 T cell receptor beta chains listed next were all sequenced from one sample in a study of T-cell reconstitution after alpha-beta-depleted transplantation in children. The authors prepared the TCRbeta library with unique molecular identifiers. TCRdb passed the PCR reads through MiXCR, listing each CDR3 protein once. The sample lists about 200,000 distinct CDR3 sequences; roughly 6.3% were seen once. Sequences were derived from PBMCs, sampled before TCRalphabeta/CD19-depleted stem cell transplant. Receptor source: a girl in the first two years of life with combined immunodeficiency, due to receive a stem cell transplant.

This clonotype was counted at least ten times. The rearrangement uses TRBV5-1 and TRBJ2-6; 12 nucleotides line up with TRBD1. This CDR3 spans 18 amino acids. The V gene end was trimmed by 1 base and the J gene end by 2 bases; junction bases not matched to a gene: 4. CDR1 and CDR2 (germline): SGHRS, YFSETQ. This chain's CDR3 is CASSLRGQGAPGANVLTF. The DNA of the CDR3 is TGCGCCAGCAGCTTGCGGGGACAGGGGGCGCCTGGGGCCAACGTCCTGACTTTC.

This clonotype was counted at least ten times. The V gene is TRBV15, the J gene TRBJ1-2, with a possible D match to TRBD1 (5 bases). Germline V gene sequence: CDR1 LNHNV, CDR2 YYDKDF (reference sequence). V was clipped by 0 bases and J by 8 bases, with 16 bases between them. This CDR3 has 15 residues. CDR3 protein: CATSRDPSGGDGYTF. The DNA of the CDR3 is TGTGCCACCAGCAGAGATCCGTCCGGGGGAGACGGCTACACCTTC.

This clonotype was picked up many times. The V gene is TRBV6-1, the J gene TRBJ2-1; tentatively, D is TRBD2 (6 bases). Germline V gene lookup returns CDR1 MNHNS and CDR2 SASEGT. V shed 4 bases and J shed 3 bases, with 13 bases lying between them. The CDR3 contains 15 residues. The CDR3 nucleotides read TGTGCCAGCAGTGGCCGGGACTTTAACTACAATGAGCAGTTCTTC. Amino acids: CASSGRDFNYNEQFF.

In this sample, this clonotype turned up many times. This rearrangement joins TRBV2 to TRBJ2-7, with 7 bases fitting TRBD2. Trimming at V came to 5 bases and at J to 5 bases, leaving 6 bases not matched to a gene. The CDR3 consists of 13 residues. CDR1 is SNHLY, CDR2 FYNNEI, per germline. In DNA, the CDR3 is TGTGCCAGCAGTCCGTTCGCGGGGGACGAGCAGTACTTC. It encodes CASSPFAGDEQYF. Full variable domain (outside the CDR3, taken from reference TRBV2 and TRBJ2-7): EPEVTQTPSHQVTQMGQEVILRCVPISNHLYFYWYRQILGQKVEFLVSFYNNEISEKSEIFDDQFSVERPDGSNFTLKIRSTKLEDSAMYFCASSPFAGDEQYFGPGTRLTVT.

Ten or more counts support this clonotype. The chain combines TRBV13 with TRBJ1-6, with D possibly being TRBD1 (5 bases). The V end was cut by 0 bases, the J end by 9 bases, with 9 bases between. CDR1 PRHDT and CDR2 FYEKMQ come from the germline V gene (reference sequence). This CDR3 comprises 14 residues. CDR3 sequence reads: CASSLGRGVSPLHF. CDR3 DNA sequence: TGTGCCAGCAGCTTAGGAAGGGGAGTTTCACCCCTCCACTTT.

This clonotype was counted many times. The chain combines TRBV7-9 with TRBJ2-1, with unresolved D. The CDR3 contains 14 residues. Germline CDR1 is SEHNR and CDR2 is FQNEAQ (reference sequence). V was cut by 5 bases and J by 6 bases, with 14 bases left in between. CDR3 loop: CASSPTPPSNEQFF. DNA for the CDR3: TGTGCCAGCAGCCCAACCCCTCCCAGCAATGAGCAGTTCTTC.

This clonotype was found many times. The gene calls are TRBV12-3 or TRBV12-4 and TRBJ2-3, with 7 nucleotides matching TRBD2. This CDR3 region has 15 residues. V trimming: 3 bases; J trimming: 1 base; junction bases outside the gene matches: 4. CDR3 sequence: CASSFPTSGTDTQYF. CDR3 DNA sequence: TGTGCCAGCAGTTTCCCCACTAGCGGCACAGATACGCAGTATTTT.

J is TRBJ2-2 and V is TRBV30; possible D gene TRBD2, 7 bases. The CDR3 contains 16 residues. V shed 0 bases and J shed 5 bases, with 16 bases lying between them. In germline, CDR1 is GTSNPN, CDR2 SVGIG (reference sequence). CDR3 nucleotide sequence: TGTGCCTGGAGTGTACTTGGGGGGGCATTAACCGGGGAGCTGTTTTTT. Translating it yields CAWSVLGGALTGELFF.

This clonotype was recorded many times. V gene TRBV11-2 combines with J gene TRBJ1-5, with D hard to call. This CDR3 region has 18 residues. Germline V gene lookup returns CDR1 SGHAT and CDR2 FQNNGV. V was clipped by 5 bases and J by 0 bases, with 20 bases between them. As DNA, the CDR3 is TGTGCCAGCAGCCCCAAATTCGGTTCCCCCTATAGCAATCAGCCCCAGCATTTT. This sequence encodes CASSPKFGSPYSNQPQHF.

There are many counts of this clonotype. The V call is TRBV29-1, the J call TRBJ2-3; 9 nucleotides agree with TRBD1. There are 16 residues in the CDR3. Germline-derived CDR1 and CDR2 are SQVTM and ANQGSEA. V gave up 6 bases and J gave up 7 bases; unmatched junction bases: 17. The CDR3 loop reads CSVWGIRDRVFYTQYF. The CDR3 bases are TGCAGCGTCTGGGGAATCCGGGACAGGGTGTTTTATACGCAGTATTTT.

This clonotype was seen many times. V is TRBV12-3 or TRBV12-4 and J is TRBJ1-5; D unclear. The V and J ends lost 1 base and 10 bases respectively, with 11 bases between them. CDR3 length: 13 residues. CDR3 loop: CASSLEWNSPQHF. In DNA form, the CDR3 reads TGTGCCAGCAGTTTAGAGTGGAACAGCCCCCAGCATTTT.

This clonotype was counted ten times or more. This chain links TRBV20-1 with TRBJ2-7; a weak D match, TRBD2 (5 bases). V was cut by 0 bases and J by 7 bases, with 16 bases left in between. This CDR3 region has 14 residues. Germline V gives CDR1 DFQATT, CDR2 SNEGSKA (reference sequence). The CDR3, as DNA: TGCAGTGCTAGAGAGGGCAGTAGACTACGAGAGCAGTACTTC. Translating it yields CSAREGSRLREQYF.

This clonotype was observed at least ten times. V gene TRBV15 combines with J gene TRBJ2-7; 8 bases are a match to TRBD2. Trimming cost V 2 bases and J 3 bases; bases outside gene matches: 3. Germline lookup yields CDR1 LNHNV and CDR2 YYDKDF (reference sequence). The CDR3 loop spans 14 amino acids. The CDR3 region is CATSRIAGLYEQYF. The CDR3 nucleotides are TGTGCCACCAGCAGAATAGCGGGACTCTACGAGCAGTACTTC.

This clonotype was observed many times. In nucleotides, the CDR3 is TGTGCCAGCAGCCCCAGCCCGCCCTTCTTGAACACTGAAGCTTTCTTT. As protein: CASSPSPPFLNTEAFF. The rearrangement joins TRBV4-2 to TRBJ1-1; unclear D gene. The length of the CDR3 is 16 residues. Germline CDR1 reads LGHNA; CDR2 reads YNFKEQ. Trimming left V 4 bases short and J 0 bases short, with 15 bases between.

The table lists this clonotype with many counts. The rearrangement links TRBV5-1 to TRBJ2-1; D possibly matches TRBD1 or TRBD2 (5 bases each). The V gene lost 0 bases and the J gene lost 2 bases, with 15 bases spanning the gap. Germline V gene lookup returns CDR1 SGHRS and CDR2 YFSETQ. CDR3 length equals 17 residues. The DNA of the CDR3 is TGCGCCAGCAGCTTGGGGCCGGGACCCACCACCTACAATGAGCAGTTCTTC. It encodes CASSLGPGPTTYNEQFF.

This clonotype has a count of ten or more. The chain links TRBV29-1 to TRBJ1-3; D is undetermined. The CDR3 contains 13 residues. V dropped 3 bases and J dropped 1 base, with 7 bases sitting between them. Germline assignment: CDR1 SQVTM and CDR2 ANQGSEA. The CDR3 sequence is CSVEGKSGNTIYF. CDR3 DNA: TGCAGCGTTGAGGGGAAGTCTGGAAACACCATATATTTT.

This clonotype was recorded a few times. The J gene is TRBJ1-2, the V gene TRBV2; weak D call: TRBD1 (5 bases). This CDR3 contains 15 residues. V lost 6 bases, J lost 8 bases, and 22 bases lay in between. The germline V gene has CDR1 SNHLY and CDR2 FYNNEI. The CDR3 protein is CASREGKDPPRGYTF. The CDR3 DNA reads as TGTGCCAGCAGAGAGGGGAAGGACCCTCCGCGCGGCTACACCTTC. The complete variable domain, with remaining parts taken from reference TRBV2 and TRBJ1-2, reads EPEVTQTPSHQVTQMGQEVILRCVPISNHLYFYWYRQILGQKVEFLVSFYNNEISEKSEIFDDQFSVERPDGSNFTLKIRSTKLEDSAMYFCASREGKDPPRGYTFGSGTRLTVV.

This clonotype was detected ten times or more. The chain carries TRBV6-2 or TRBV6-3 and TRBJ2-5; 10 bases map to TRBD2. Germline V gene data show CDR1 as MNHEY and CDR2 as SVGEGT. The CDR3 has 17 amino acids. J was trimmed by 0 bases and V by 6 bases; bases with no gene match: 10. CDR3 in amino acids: CASSSPWTSGNQETQYF. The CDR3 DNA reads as TGTGCCAGCAGCTCCCCCTGGACTAGCGGAAACCAAGAGACCCAGTACTTC.

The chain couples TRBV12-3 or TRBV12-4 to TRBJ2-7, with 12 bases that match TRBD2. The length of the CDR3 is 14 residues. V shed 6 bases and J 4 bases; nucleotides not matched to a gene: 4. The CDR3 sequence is CASSPSGRAYEQYF. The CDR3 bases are TGTGCCAGCAGCCCTAGCGGGAGGGCATACGAGCAGTACTTC.

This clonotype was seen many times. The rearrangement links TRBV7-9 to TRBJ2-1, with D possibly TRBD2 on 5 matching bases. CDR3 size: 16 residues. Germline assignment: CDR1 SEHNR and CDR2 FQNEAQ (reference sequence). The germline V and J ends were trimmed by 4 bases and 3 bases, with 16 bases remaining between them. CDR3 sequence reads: CASSWLDSLGYNEQFF. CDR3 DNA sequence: TGTGCCAGCAGCTGGCTGGACTCACTGGGCTACAATGAGCAGTTCTTC.

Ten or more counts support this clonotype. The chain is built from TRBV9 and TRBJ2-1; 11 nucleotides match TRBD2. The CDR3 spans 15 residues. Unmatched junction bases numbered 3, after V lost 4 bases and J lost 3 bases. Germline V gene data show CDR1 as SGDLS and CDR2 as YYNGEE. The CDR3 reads CASSLSGRGYNEQFF. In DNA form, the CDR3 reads TGTGCCAGCAGCCTTAGCGGGAGGGGCTACAATGAGCAGTTCTTC.